Listed below are T cell receptor beta chains from one sample, sequenced in a study of T cell repertoires in cytomegalovirus infection. Antigens for these TCRs are unknown. Using its own MiXCR run on the reads, TCRdb lists one record per CDR3 protein. In the table there are around 100,000 distinct CDR3 sequences, around 10% of which are singletons. Sequencing was done on a sample of PBMCs, sequenced either directly or after in vitro stimulation (not recorded which). The receptors here all came from a human donor in good health (CMV status not recorded). Some clones in this sample may be carry-over from other donors' samples. CDR3s include the opening cysteine and the closing phenylalanine or tryptophan. A D gene is named only where the DNA matches it firmly. Clone size is given for some rows only: seen once, a few or many times, or a class if the clone is expanded.

j_call d_call v_call clone_size cdr3_nt cdr3_aa
TRBJ1-5 . TRBV7-8 many TGTGCCAGCAGCTTAAAATCCTATAGCAATCAGCCCCAGCATTTT CASSLKSYSNQPQHF
TRBJ1-2 . TRBV7-2 many TGTGCCAGCAGCTCCCAGGATGTCGATGGCTACACCTTC CASSSQDVDGYTF
TRBJ2-1 . TRBV19 few TGTGCCAGTAACTCACTTACAGGGCTTGAGAATGAGCAGTTCTTC CASNSLTGLENEQFF
TRBJ1-1 . TRBV15 few TGTGCCACCAGCAGAGACTGGGCAAGCACTAACACTGAAGCTTTCTTT CATSRDWASTNTEAFF
TRBJ2-1 . TRBV20-1 few TGCAGTGCAAGAAGTGGCGGCAATGAGCAGTTCTTC CSARSGGNEQFF
TRBJ2-3 TRBD2 TRBV6-5 many TGTGCCAGCACCGGGGTAGCTAGCGGGAGGGATTTAGATACGCAGTATTTT CASTGVASGRDLDTQYF
TRBJ2-7 . TRBV9 few TGTGCCAGCAGCCCCGAGCAGGGCAGGGCAGCCTACGAGCAGTACTTC CASSPEQGRAAYEQYF
TRBJ2-7 . TRBV12-3/TRBV12-4 few TGTGCCAGCAGCCGCGGACGAGCCTACGAGCAGTACTTC CASSRGRAYEQYF
TRBJ2-1 TRBD1 TRBV24-1 many TGTGCCACCAGTGTTGACCGGGACAGGGTCCATGAGCAGTTCTTC CATSVDRDRVHEQFF
TRBJ1-5 . TRBV12-5 . TGTGCTAGTGGTTTAGCGGGGGATCAGCCCCAGCATTTT CASGLAGDQPQHF
TRBJ2-3 TRBD1 TRBV28 many TGTGCCAGTTTACTTCCCGGACAGGGGAAGTCGCAGTATTTT CASLLPGQGKSQYF
TRBJ1-1 TRBD1 TRBV7-9 . TGTGCCAGCAGCTTAGAGACAGGGAGGGGGAACACTGAAGCTTTCTTT CASSLETGRGNTEAFF
TRBJ2-6 . TRBV12-3/TRBV12-4 . TGTGCCAGCTCCCCCTATGCTGGACTCGCCCGGGGGGCCAACGTCCTGACTTTC CASSPYAGLARGANVLTF
TRBJ1-1 . TRBV6-2/TRBV6-3 . TGTGCCAGCAGGGAGGAGGGCGCTGAAGCTTTCTTT CASREEGAEAFF
TRBJ2-5 TRBD1 TRBV3-1 few TGTGCCAGCAGCCCCGGACAGGCCCTCCAAGAGACCCAGTACTTC CASSPGQALQETQYF
TRBJ2-2 TRBD2 TRBV7-6 . TGTGCCAGCAGCTTACTAACTAGCGGTTACGGGTGGAGCACCGGGGAGCTGTTTTTT CASSLLTSGYGWSTGELFF
TRBJ2-5 TRBD2 TRBV4-3 few TGCGCCAGCAGCCAAGCTGAAGCGGGAGTTGTGTGGGAGCACCAAGAGACCCAGTACTTC CASSQAEAGVVWEHQETQYF
TRBJ1-1 . TRBV7-9 few TGTGCCAGCAGCTTTACAGCTATTGAAGCTTTCTTT CASSFTAIEAFF
TRBJ2-3 TRBD2 TRBV20-1 many TGCAGTGCTAGCGGGAGGGCCGGAACAGATACGCAGTATTTT CSASGRAGTDTQYF
TRBJ2-3 TRBD1 TRBV6-5 few TGTGCCAGCAGTTCCAGGGGGCCGGAGACAGATACGCAGTATTTT CASSSRGPETDTQYF
TRBJ2-7 . TRBV7-2 many TGTGCCAGCAGCTCTCACGGGGCATCCTACGAGCAGTACTTC CASSSHGASYEQYF
TRBJ1-5 . TRBV5-7 many TGTGCCAGCAGCACCCAGTCGACAGTGAATCAGCCCCAGCATTTT CASSTQSTVNQPQHF
TRBJ2-1 TRBD2 TRBV12-3/TRBV12-4 many TGTGCCAGCAGCTCTAGCGGGAGTCGCGATGAGCAGTTCTTC CASSSSGSRDEQFF
TRBJ1-5 . TRBV7-2 many TGTGCCAGCAGCTTAGGGTTAAGGGGGGGCAATCAGCCCCAGCATTTT CASSLGLRGGNQPQHF
TRBJ2-1 TRBD2 TRBV7-9 many TGTGCCAGCAGCTTCCGGGGCGGACTAGCGGGAGATATACAGTTCTTC CASSFRGGLAGDIQFF
TRBJ1-5 . TRBV2 . TGTGCCAGCAGTGTTACCAGGGGAGATCAGCCCCAGCATTTT CASSVTRGDQPQHF
TRBJ2-5 TRBD2 TRBV30 . TGTGCCTGGAATGTAGCGGGATTCAAAGAGACCCAGTACTTC CAWNVAGFKETQYF
TRBJ2-3 . TRBV6-5 . TGTGCCAGCAGTCGCGATCAATCGTCTAGCACAGATACGCAGTATTTT CASSRDQSSSTDTQYF
TRBJ1-5 . TRBV6-2/TRBV6-3 few TGTGCCAGCTCAGTTACGCTTGTGGGGAGTCAGCCCCAGCATTTT CASSVTLVGSQPQHF
TRBJ1-1 . TRBV28 few TGTGCCAGCAGTTTTGCGGATACGAACACTGAAGCTTTCTTT CASSFADTNTEAFF
TRBJ2-1 . TRBV6-2/TRBV6-3 . TGTGCCAGCAGTTACTCTGGCGGAGGGGGCTCGGGGCAGTTCTTC CASSYSGGGGSGQFF
TRBJ2-5 TRBD1 TRBV20-1 few TGCAGTGCTACCAGGGGGCAGGGGACCCAGTACTTC CSATRGQGTQYF
TRBJ2-4 . TRBV7-8 many TGTGCCAGCAGCTTAGTGGCAACCGGGCCTGGCATTCAGTACTTC CASSLVATGPGIQYF
TRBJ1-1 . TRBV10-3 . TGTGCCATCAGTGAGTATGAGAACACTGAAGCTTTCTTT CAISEYENTEAFF
TRBJ2-1 TRBD2 TRBV24-1 few TGTGCCACCTCACCCCCGGGACTAGCGGGAGGGGTGCAGTTCTTC CATSPPGLAGGVQFF
TRBJ2-4 . TRBV20-1 . TGCAGTGCTGGACGCCTAATCAAGGACATTCAGTACTTC CSAGRLIKDIQYF
TRBJ1-1 TRBD1 TRBV12-3/TRBV12-4 many TGTGCCAGCAGTAAAGGGGGCGAGGCTTTCTTT CASSKGGEAFF
TRBJ1-3 TRBD1 TRBV7-2 many TGTGCCAGCAGCTTAGAGCCGGGGGACAGGGGAAGAAGTGGAAACACCATATATTTT CASSLEPGDRGRSGNTIYF
TRBJ1-2 TRBD1 TRBV11-2 few TGTGCCAGCAGCTGGACAGGGGAAGTGAATGGCTACACCTTC CASSWTGEVNGYTF
TRBJ1-2 . TRBV28 few TGTGCCAGCAGTTCCAGGGCCCGGGGGACCTATGGCTACACCTTC CASSSRARGTYGYTF
TRBJ2-6 . TRBV7-2 few TGTGCCAGCAGCTTAGACCCCTATAGCTTAACTGGGGCCAACGTCCTGACTTTC CASSLDPYSLTGANVLTF
TRBJ2-6 . TRBV5-1 . TGCGCCAGCAGCTCGGGACCGAGCTCTGGGGCCAACGTCCTGACTTTC CASSSGPSSGANVLTF
TRBJ1-3 . TRBV7-2 many TGTGCCAGCAGCCGGCAGGTCTCTGGAAACACCATATATTTT CASSRQVSGNTIYF
TRBJ2-3 TRBD2 TRBV7-8 many TGTGCCAGCAGGACTAGCGGGACGACAGATACGCAGTATTTT CASRTSGTTDTQYF
TRBJ2-7 . TRBV12-3/TRBV12-4 few TGTGCCAGCAGTCGATACACGGAAACCTACGAGCAGTACTTC CASSRYTETYEQYF
TRBJ1-2 . TRBV12-3/TRBV12-4 many TGTGCCAGCAGTCCTCAGGTCTCTGGCTACACCTTC CASSPQVSGYTF
TRBJ1-1 . TRBV13 many TGTGCCAGCAGCCCCCAGCTGGTCACAGGGTCGGGAACTGAAGCTTTCTTT CASSPQLVTGSGTEAFF